This entry features one T cell receptor beta chain sequence. These data are taken from a study of blood T cell repertoires in COVID-19. The method was immunoSEQ multiplex PCR; TCRdb's version includes in-frame clones alone and lacks a portion of them. The table includes fewer than 90,000 clones, over 65% detected once. CDR1 is LGHDT, CDR2 YNNKEL, per germline (reference sequence). V lost 3 bases, J lost 8 bases, and 16 bases lay in between. The CDR3 covers 14 residues. The chain carries TRBV3-1 (or the pseudogene TRBV3-2) and TRBJ1-2, with D perhaps TRBD1 (6 bases). Sample: peripheral blood. This clonotype originated in a human donor in a cohort sampled during active COVID-19. As DNA, the CDR3 is TGTGCCAGCAGCCAGCTAGACAGGAGACGGGGCTACACCTTC. This encodes CASSQLDRRRGYTF.